This T cell receptor beta chain is drawn from a study of shared T cell receptors in the human thymus. The germline V gene encodes CDR1 MDHEN and CDR2 SYDVKM. The V and J ends lost 3 bases and 5 bases respectively, with 25 bases between them. The CDR3 has 18 residues. This table comes from immunoSEQ multiplex PCR, and its TCRdb copy is limited to in-frame clones, with some not included. The data show 550,000 to 800,000 clones, around 85% seen once. The same sample was also studied in work on human thymus T cells.

The clonotype comes from a girl under three years old with a congenital heart defect. V and J are TRBV28 and TRBJ1-1; D perhaps matches TRBD1 (5 bases). Sequenced input: thymocytes. Here the CDR3 DNA reads TGTGCCAGCAGTTTTCTTCCCGCGCGGGGCCAACTTCGGACTGAAGCTTTCTTT. It specifies CASSFLPARGQLRTEAFF.